These 30 T cell receptor beta chains share one sample of origin, sequenced in a study of CD8+CD57+ T cells in acquired aplastic anemia. Template material for TCR beta VDJ and CDR3 profiling consisted of genomic DNA. MiXCR, applied by TCRdb to the reads, yields one record per CDR3 protein. The sample holds about 240,000 distinct CDR3 sequences, roughly half seen once. Flow cytometry had shown expanded CD8+CD57+ cells in the patients chosen for sequencing. Sequenced material: sorted CD4+, CD8+, or CD8+CD57+ T cells (not recorded which) from PBMCs. These receptors were taken from a human donor with aplastic anemia.

This chain uses TRBV9 with TRBJ2-5; D uncertain. V was cut by 0 bases and J by 5 bases, with 11 bases left in between. CDR1 is SGDLS and CDR2 is YYNGEE in the germline V gene. The CDR3 loop spans 14 amino acids. The CDR3 DNA is TGTGCCAGCAGCGTAGGAGACAATGACGAGACCCAGTACTTC. Encoded protein: CASSVGDNDETQYF.

This clonotype was seen ten or more times. V and J are TRBV7-9 and TRBJ1-5; D possibly corresponds to TRBD1 (6 bases). Germline CDR1 reads SEHNR; CDR2 reads FQNEAQ (reference sequence). V was cut by 8 bases and J by 2 bases, with 13 bases left in between. CDR3 length: 14 residues. The CDR3 spells CASGRTAGNQPQHF. The CDR3 DNA reads as TGTGCCAGCGGTCGGACAGCGGGCAATCAGCCCCAGCATTTT.

The rearrangement links TRBV5-6 to TRBJ1-1, with D hard to call. The V end lost 5 bases, the J end lost 5 bases, and 19 bases lay between the germline ends. Per germline, CDR1 SGHDT and CDR2 YYEEEE. CDR3 length: 15 amino acids. CDR3 coding DNA: TGTGCCAGCAGGCCAAAAGGGTCCCCGAGGACTGAAGCTTTCTTT. Amino acids: CASRPKGSPRTEAFF. Full variable domain (missing parts from reference TRBV5-6 and TRBJ1-1): DAGVTQSPTHLIKTRGQQVTLRCSPKSGHDTVSWYQQALGQGPQFIFQYYEEEERQRGNFPDRFSGHQFPNYSSELNVNALLLGDSALYLCASRPKGSPRTEAFFGQGTRLTVV.

V and J are TRBV5-6 and TRBJ2-7; 9 bases align to TRBD1. The junction had 7 bases not matched to a gene; V was cut back by 4 bases and J by 5 bases. Germline V gene data show CDR1 as SGHDT and CDR2 as YYEEEE. The CDR3 has 14 residues. CDR3 nucleotide sequence: TGTGCCAGCAGCAACCGGGACAGGGACCACGAGCAGTACTTC. Translated: CASSNRDRDHEQYF. Drawing the rest from reference TRBV5-6 and TRBJ2-7, the complete variable domain is DAGVTQSPTHLIKTRGQQVTLRCSPKSGHDTVSWYQQALGQGPQFIFQYYEEEERQRGNFPDRFSGHQFPNYSSELNVNALLLGDSALYLCASSNRDRDHEQYFGPGTRLTVT.

With respect to this clonotype: A much larger clone lies a single base off, so this may be a read error. The chain joins TRBV7-9 to TRBJ2-7, with D maybe TRBD1 (6 bases). This CDR3 is built from 16 residues. V was clipped by 2 bases and J by 5 bases, with 19 bases between them. Germline CDR1 and CDR2: SEHNR and FQNEAQ (reference sequence). CDR3 in amino acids: CASSLSPSGVSHEQYF. The CDR3 DNA reads as TGTGCCAGCAGCTTAAGCCCCTCAGGGGTAAGTCACGAGCAGTACTTC.

V usage is TRBV5-1 and J usage is TRBJ2-1; 12 nucleotides align to TRBD2. The V and J ends lost 0 bases and 4 bases, in that order; junction bases with no gene match: 11. Looked up from germline, CDR1 is SGHRS and CDR2 is YFSETQ. This CDR3 comprises 19 residues. CDR3 loop: CASSLEGLAGGSSYNEQFF. DNA for the CDR3: TGCGCCAGCAGCTTGGAAGGTCTAGCGGGGGGGTCATCTTACAATGAGCAGTTCTTC.

This clonotype has only a few counts. The V gene is TRBV30, the J gene TRBJ2-3; no clear D. This CDR3 is built from 11 residues. Looked up from germline, CDR1 is GTSNPN and CDR2 is SVGIG (reference sequence). Trimming left V 2 bases short and J 5 bases short, with 5 bases between. CDR3 coding DNA: TGTGCCTGGAGTCAAGGAGATACGCAGTATTTT. Encoded protein: CAWSQGDTQYF.

Ten or more counts support this clonotype. The chain employs TRBV5-4 and TRBJ1-1; TRBD1 is a possible D gene (5 bases). This CDR3 has 15 residues. CDR1 and CDR2 from the germline V gene are SGHNT and YYREEE (reference sequence). Trimming removed 2 bases from V and 5 bases from J, with 16 bases in between. This chain's CDR3 is CASSLGTGGQTEAFF. The CDR3 DNA follows: TGTGCCAGCAGCTTAGGGACGGGAGGGCAAACTGAAGCTTTCTTT.

This clonotype appeared many times. The gene calls are TRBV5-4 and TRBJ2-7; the match to TRBD2 covers 9 bases. V lost 4 bases and J lost 3; bases outside the gene matches: 5. CDR1 is SGHNT, CDR2 YYREEE, per germline (reference sequence). The length of the CDR3 is 14 residues. The DNA of the CDR3 is TGTGCCAGCAGCATTAGCGGGGGATACTACGAGCAGTACTTC. This encodes CASSISGGYYEQYF.

This clonotype was recorded many times. V is TRBV7-9 and J is TRBJ2-7, with D maybe TRBD2 (6 bases). There are 12 residues in the CDR3. Germline loops: CDR1 SEHNR, CDR2 FQNEAQ (reference sequence). Trimming removed 5 bases at V and 11 bases at J, with 16 bases between. The DNA of the CDR3 is TGTGCCAGCAGCGAAAGGGACTTCGCTAAGTACTTC. It codes for CASSERDFAKYF.

The rearrangement joins TRBV9 to TRBJ1-1, with D unclear. This CDR3 comprises 14 residues. Trimming took 0 bases from V and 1 from J, leaving 7 bases between them. Germline V lookup: CDR1 SGDLS, CDR2 YYNGEE. CDR3 nucleotide sequence: TGTGCCAGCAGCGTAGGGGCGGCGAACACTGAAGCTTTCTTT. Translated, it gives CASSVGAANTEAFF. Full variable domain (rest looked up from reference TRBV9 and TRBJ1-1): DSGVTQTPKHLITATGQRVTLRCSPRSGDLSVYWYQQSLDQGLQFLIQYYNGEERAKGNILERFSAQQFPDLHSELNLSSLELGDSALYFCASSVGAANTEAFFGQGTRLTVV.

This clonotype was detected only once. V usage is TRBV7-2 and J usage is TRBJ2-3; possibly TRBD2 for D (7 bases). This CDR3 contains 15 residues. Trimming shortened V by 1 base and J by 6 bases, and 14 bases separated the two germline ends. Per germline, CDR1 SGHTA and CDR2 FQGNSA. The CDR3, as DNA: TGTGCCAGCAGCTTAGTCGGGGGGCCGCGGGATACGCAGTATTTT. It encodes CASSLVGGPRDTQYF.

This clonotype was observed many times. CDR3 region: CASSGSGFLDTQYF. The CDR3 DNA follows: TGTGCCAGCAGCGGATCCGGGTTCCTAGATACGCAGTATTTT. The chain uses TRBV11-3 and TRBJ2-3; D remains ambiguous. V lost 5 bases to trimming and J lost 5 bases, with 14 bases between them. This CDR3 region has 14 residues. Germline CDR1 SGHNT, CDR2 YENEEA.

This clonotype has a count of ten or more. This chain connects TRBV7-6 to TRBJ2-5; 11 nucleotides line up with TRBD2. This CDR3 comprises 15 residues. V was clipped by 4 bases and J by 0 bases; unmatched bases: 1. CDR1 is SGHVS, CDR2 FNYEAQ, per germline. The CDR3 loop is CASSSTSGDQETQYF. In DNA form, the CDR3 reads TGTGCCAGCAGCTCGACTAGCGGGGACCAAGAGACCCAGTACTTC.

Note on this clonotype: A much larger clone is a single base away; this may be a read error. The rearrangement links TRBV6-6 to TRBJ1-2; D unresolved. Germline lookup yields CDR1 MNHNY and CDR2 SVGAGI (reference sequence). The CDR3 is made up of 13 amino acids. The CDR3 region has the DNA TGTGCCAGCAGTTCGACTTCGAACTATGGCTGCACCTTC. Its protein is CASSSTSNYGCTF.

Notes on this clonotype: A much larger clonotype is one base distant, so this may be a read error. This chain uses TRBV9 with TRBJ2-7; TRBD1 matches at 7 bases. The CDR3 extends over 13 amino acids. CDR1 is SGDLS and CDR2 is YYNGEE in the germline V gene. The CDR3 region has the DNA TGTGCCAGCAGCCGCGGAAAGGGGGCCGAGCAGTGCTTC. Its translation: CASSRGKGAEQCF.

V gene TRBV20-1 combines with J gene TRBJ2-5, with 7 nucleotides matching TRBD2. With V trimmed by 6 bases and J by 2 bases, 9 bases remained unmatched. Looked up from germline, CDR1 is DFQATT and CDR2 is SNEGSKA (reference sequence). The CDR3 totals 14 residues. As DNA, the CDR3 is TGCAGTGCGTCGGCCCTAGCGGATCAAGAGACCCAGTACTTC. Encoded protein: CSASALADQETQYF.

For this clonotype: A much more abundant neighbour one base away suggests this may be a read error. Because it lacks the conserved phenylalanine or tryptophan at the end, this CDR3 is likely a read error. The chain combines TRBV7-9 with TRBJ2-7; D is uncertain. This CDR3 is built from 15 residues. Germline loops: CDR1 SEHNR, CDR2 FQNEAQ (reference sequence). Trimming cost V 1 base and J 0 bases, with 10 bases left between them. The DNA for the CDR3 is TGTGCCAGCAGCTTAGAGGCAGCGAACTCCTACGAGCAGTACCTC. Protein product: CASSLEAANSYEQYL.

This clonotype was recorded many times. V usage is TRBV27 and J usage is TRBJ1-6; 10 nucleotides line up with TRBD1. Germline V lookup: CDR1 MNHEY, CDR2 SMNVEV (reference sequence). V lost 6 bases, J lost 10 bases, and 6 bases stayed unmatched. CDR3 size: 14 residues. The CDR3 DNA sequence: TGTGCCAGCAGCTCCGGGACAGGGGACTCACCCCTCCACTTT. Amino acid sequence: CASSSGTGDSPLHF.

The V and J genes are TRBV2 and TRBJ2-1; tentatively, D is TRBD2 (5 bases). From germline, CDR1 is SNHLY and CDR2 FYNNEI. V was pared by 9 bases and J by 1 base, with 13 bases between. The CDR3 runs to 14 residues. CDR3 nucleotides: TGTGCCAGGTCCAGGACTGGTTCCTACAATGAGCAGTTCTTC. It encodes CARSRTGSYNEQFF. Full variable domain (remainder filled in from reference TRBV2 and TRBJ2-1): EPEVTQTPSHQVTQMGQEVILRCVPISNHLYFYWYRQILGQKVEFLVSFYNNEISEKSEIFDDQFSVERPDGSNFTLKIRSTKLEDSAMYFCARSRTGSYNEQFFGPGTRLTVL.

This chain connects TRBV9 to TRBJ2-7; 7 bases map to TRBD1. The CDR3 contains 13 residues. V was pared by 6 bases and J by 6 bases, with 9 bases of the junction left unmatched. The germline V gene has CDR1 SGDLS and CDR2 YYNGEE. The CDR3 DNA reads TGTGCCAGCAACCCACGACAGGGCATCGAGCAGTACTTC. Amino acid sequence: CASNPRQGIEQYF.

This clonotype was seen repeatedly, ten times or more. The chain is built from TRBV2 and TRBJ2-7; 10 nucleotides align to TRBD2. Germline V gene sequence: CDR1 SNHLY, CDR2 FYNNEI. V lost 10 bases to trimming and J lost 2 bases; unmatched junction nucleotides: 5. This CDR3 region has 13 residues. The CDR3 bases are TGTGCCATCGGGACTAGCGAAACCTACGAGCAGTACTTC. Translating gives CAIGTSETYEQYF. Using reference TRBV2 and TRBJ2-7 for the parts outside the CDR3, the full variable domain is EPEVTQTPSHQVTQMGQEVILRCVPISNHLYFYWYRQILGQKVEFLVSFYNNEISEKSEIFDDQFSVERPDGSNFTLKIRSTKLEDSAMYFCAIGTSETYEQYFGPGTRLTVT.

This clonotype was counted only a few times. V usage is TRBV6-5 and J usage is TRBJ2-7, with D possibly matching TRBD1 (6 bases). Germline V gene sequence: CDR1 MNHEY, CDR2 SVGAGI. The V end lost 1 base, the J end lost 4 bases, and 17 bases lay between the germline ends. This CDR3 is 16 amino acids long. CDR3 sequence reads: CASSYLHRGGDYEQYF. CDR3 nucleotide sequence: TGTGCCAGCAGTTACTTACACAGAGGGGGAGATTACGAGCAGTACTTC.

This clonotype was observed a few times. For the CDR3, the DNA is TGTGCCAGCAGCACCCACCGGCCCATATCCTACGAGCAGTACTTC. Translation: CASSTHRPISYEQYF. This chain joins TRBV7-9 and TRBJ2-7, with D unclear. Germline CDR1 is SEHNR and CDR2 is FQNEAQ (reference sequence). V was trimmed by 5 bases and J by 1 base, leaving 15 bases between them. There are 15 residues in the CDR3.

J is TRBJ2-7 and V is TRBV4-1, with TRBD1 matching 9 bases. From germline, CDR1 is MGHRA and CDR2 YSYEKL. The CDR3 extends over 17 amino acids. V gave up 3 bases and J gave up 6 bases; unmatched junction bases: 15. The DNA of the CDR3 is TGCGCCAGCAGCCAGCGCCTACACAGGGGGCGCGTTGCCGAGCAGTACTTC. It encodes CASSQRLHRGRVAEQYF.

This clonotype showed up just a few times. The genes are TRBV19 and TRBJ1-3; D ambiguous. This CDR3 comprises 14 residues. Germline assignment: CDR1 LNHDA and CDR2 SQIVND (reference sequence). Trimming stripped 8 bases from V and 2 bases from J, with 13 bases between. Written as DNA, the CDR3 is TGTGCCAGTGGTGACACCACGACTGGAAACACCATATATTTT. Amino acids: CASGDTTTGNTIYF.

Turning to this clonotype: Germline and junction disagree at one end, which may indicate a read error. The chain recombines TRBV15 with TRBJ1-2; D call uncertain. This CDR3 comprises 17 residues. The germline V gene encodes CDR1 LNHNV and CDR2 YYDKDF (reference sequence). This CDR3 is CASSERLTSTTNYGYTF. For the CDR3, the DNA is TGTGCCAGCAGCGAACGCTTGACATCGACTACTAACTATGGCTACACCTTC.

This clonotype was counted at least ten times. The V call is TRBV19, the J call TRBJ2-7, with D possibly called TRBD1 or TRBD2 (5 bases each). Germline lookup yields CDR1 LNHDA and CDR2 SQIVND (reference sequence). This CDR3 is 16 amino acids long. V was pared by 5 bases and J by 2 bases, with 19 bases between. The CDR3 reads CASSVDLTDTTYEQYF. In DNA, the CDR3 is TGTGCCAGTAGTGTGGACTTAACGGACACCACCTACGAGCAGTACTTC.

This clonotype was seen ten or more times. The rearrangement links TRBV4-1 to TRBJ2-7, with 7 bases identical to TRBD2. Germline CDR1 is MGHRA and CDR2 is YSYEKL. The CDR3 runs to 13 residues. Trimming at V came to 2 bases and at J to 4 bases, leaving 2 bases not matched to a gene. The CDR3 reads CASSQSGRYEQYF. The CDR3 DNA reads TGCGCCAGCAGCCAATCCGGGAGGTACGAGCAGTACTTC.

Ten or more counts support this clonotype. The gene calls are TRBV11-2 and TRBJ2-7; TRBD1 or TRBD2 may be the D gene (5 bases each). Germline CDR1 and CDR2: SGHAT and FQNNGV. V lost 5 bases and J lost 6, with 26 bases in between. CDR3 length: 17 amino acids. CDR3 protein: CASSRGAPFNGEGEQYF. For the CDR3, the DNA is TGTGCCAGCAGCCGAGGGGCCCCCTTTAATGGGGAAGGCGAGCAGTACTTC.